This T cell receptor beta chain was sequenced for a study of siplizumab effects on memory and regulatory T cells. The CDR3 covers 12 residues. Trimming cost V 1 base and J 2 bases, with 3 bases left between them. The germline V gene has CDR1 GTSNPN and CDR2 SVGIG (reference sequence). As for this clone: What it recognizes is unknown.

Approximately 10^5 TCR templates were measured in each sample. Profiling relied on immunoSEQ multiplex PCR, and the TCRdb table lists in-frame clones only, not all of them. The sample records about 100,000 clones, roughly 94% being singletons. Broader study findings: The average Treg-derived proportion among mappable alloreactive CD4+ clones was 55% to 80% with siplizumab versus 26.9% in controls. Just a small share of alloreactive clones was traced back to unstimulated subsets.

Sample: non-Treg CD4+ T cells sorted from blood. The source of this sequence is a human donor in good health. V usage is TRBV30 and J usage is TRBJ1-5, with D unresolved. The CDR3 DNA sequence: TGTGCCTGGAGTGAGGGCAATCAGCCCCAGCATTTT. This encodes CAWSEGNQPQHF.